Each of the 15 T cell receptor beta chains below was sequenced from the same sample in a study of blood T cell repertoires in COVID-19. Assay: immunoSEQ multiplex PCR; the TCRdb copy retains only in-frame clones and omits some. The sample includes 540,000 or so clones, 85% to 90% seen only once; the top ten take around 8%. Specimen: peripheral blood. Receptors originate from a woman aged 50 to 65 with COVID-19, enrolled during active disease.

V gene TRBV7-9 combines with J gene TRBJ1-1; a possible D gene is TRBD1 (5 bases). Trimming shortened V by 7 bases and J by 6 bases, and 15 bases separated the two germline ends. Germline lookup yields CDR1 SEHNR and CDR2 FQNEAQ (reference sequence). This CDR3 has 13 amino acids. For the CDR3, the DNA is TGTGCCAGCATCCCAAAGGGGTCGCCTGAAGCTTTCTTT. Translated, it gives CASIPKGSPEAFF.

V is TRBV28 and J is TRBJ2-3, with a tentative D call TRBD2 (7 bases). The ends were cut back, 2 bases at V and 5 bases at J, with 14 bases in the middle. Germline V gives CDR1 MDHEN, CDR2 SYDVKM. This CDR3 is 15 amino acids long. CDR3: CASSLLGGQRDTQYF. CDR3 nucleotide sequence: TGTGCCAGCAGTTTACTCGGGGGGCAGAGAGATACGCAGTATTTT.

This chain links TRBV29-1 with TRBJ2-3; 9 positions agree with TRBD1. The CDR3 is 14 residues long. J gave up 3 bases and V 6 bases, and 7 bases lay outside the gene matches. CDR1 is SQVTM, CDR2 ANQGSEA, per germline. The CDR3 sequence: CSVAPGQGTDTQYF. For the CDR3, the DNA is TGCAGCGTGGCGCCGGGACAGGGAACAGATACGCAGTATTTT.

This rearrangement joins TRBV2 to TRBJ2-3; 10 bases map to TRBD2. Looked up from germline, CDR1 is SNHLY and CDR2 is FYNNEI. The CDR3 extends over 18 amino acids. Trimming cost V 5 bases and J 0 bases; bases outside gene matches: 11. CDR3 in amino acids: CASSQEGLAGESTDTQYF. The CDR3 DNA is TGTGCCAGCAGTCAAGAGGGCCTAGCGGGGGAAAGCACAGATACGCAGTATTTT.

V is TRBV2 and J is TRBJ1-5; the match to TRBD1 covers 9 bases. With V trimmed by 5 bases and J by 12 bases, 5 bases remained unmatched. Germline V gene lookup returns CDR1 SNHLY and CDR2 FYNNEI. The CDR3 has 12 residues. Written as DNA, the CDR3 is TGTGCCAGCAGTCCTCCGGGACAGGGCCAGCATTTT. Its protein is CASSPPGQGQHF.

This rearrangement joins TRBV2 to TRBJ2-5, with a possible D match to TRBD2 (5 bases). The germline V gene encodes CDR1 SNHLY and CDR2 FYNNEI. The CDR3 sequence is 12 residues long. The V gene lost 4 bases and the J gene lost 5 bases, with 8 bases spanning the gap. For the CDR3, the DNA is TGTGCCAGCAGTGTGGGCGGGGAGACCCAGTACTTC. This gives the protein CASSVGGETQYF. Based on the CDR3 plus reference TRBV2 and TRBJ2-5, the full variable domain is EPEVTQTPSHQVTQMGQEVILRCVPISNHLYFYWYRQILGQKVEFLVSFYNNEISEKSEIFDDQFSVERPDGSNFTLKIRSTKLEDSAMYFCASSVGGETQYFGPGTRLLVL.

The table lists this clone with a count of one. This chain joins TRBV5-1 and TRBJ2-3; 8 nucleotides line up with TRBD2. The CDR3 covers 16 residues. Per germline, CDR1 SGHRS and CDR2 YFSETQ. V was clipped by 0 bases and J by 5 bases; unmatched bases: 8. The CDR3 DNA follows: TGCGCCAGCAGCTTGGGCCGGGGGGGACGCGGAGATACGCAGTATTTT. Its translation is CASSLGRGGRGDTQYF.

The V and J genes are TRBV7-6 and TRBJ2-1, with D perhaps TRBD2 (7 bases). The CDR3 is 13 residues long. The V gene's germline CDR1 is SGHVS and CDR2 FNYEAQ. The germline V and J ends were trimmed by 5 bases and 9 bases, with 14 bases remaining between them. In DNA form, the CDR3 reads TGTGCCAGCAGCCCGGGGGGCCGGGGTGAGCAGTTCTTC. Residues: CASSPGGRGEQFF.

This chain joins TRBV6-5 and TRBJ2-7; unclear D gene. Germline lookup yields CDR1 MNHEY and CDR2 SVGAGI. The CDR3 loop spans 11 amino acids. V was trimmed by 8 bases and J by 0 bases, leaving 5 bases between them. The DNA of the CDR3 is TGTGCCAGCGGTAGCTCCTACGAGCAGTACTTC. This sequence encodes CASGSSYEQYF.

J is TRBJ1-3 and V is TRBV2; tentative D call: TRBD1 (5 bases). From germline, CDR1 is SNHLY and CDR2 FYNNEI. This CDR3 region has 19 residues. Trimming took 0 bases from V and 0 from J, leaving 18 bases between them. The CDR3 here is CASSEALNRQLPSGNTIYF. The CDR3, as DNA: TGTGCCAGCAGTGAAGCGCTTAATAGACAGTTACCCTCTGGAAACACCATATATTTT.

The chain carries TRBV11-1 and TRBJ1-6; D possibly corresponds to TRBD1 (5 bases). The germline V and J ends were trimmed by 1 base and 6 bases, with 13 bases remaining between them. The CDR3 loop spans 16 amino acids. CDR1 and CDR2 (germline): SGHAT, FQDESV (reference sequence). The CDR3 here is CASSLGRGRTNSPLHF. CDR3 bases: TGTGCCAGCAGCTTAGGGAGGGGCCGCACTAATTCACCCCTCCACTTT.

The CDR3 DNA follows: TGTGCCACCAGTGGTGGACAGGGGGCTGCGCGCTCCCAAGGCGGGGAGCTGTTTTTT. Its protein product is CATSGGQGAARSQGGELFF. V is TRBV24-1 and J is TRBJ2-2; 11 nucleotides agree with TRBD1. The junction had 17 bases not matched to a gene; V was cut back by 5 bases and J by 7 bases. The CDR3 is 19 residues long. CDR1 is KGHDR, CDR2 SFDVKD, per germline.

V usage is TRBV6-5 and J usage is TRBJ2-6, with D possibly being TRBD2 (5 bases). Trimming removed 6 bases from V and 3 bases from J, with 9 bases in between. The CDR3 spans 14 residues. Per germline, CDR1 MNHEY and CDR2 SVGAGI. The CDR3 coding sequence is TGTGCCAGCAGCCTGAGGGTTGGGGCCAACGTCCTGACTTTC. Translation gives CASSLRVGANVLTF.

The chain recombines TRBV15 with TRBJ1-1; a weak D match, TRBD1 (5 bases). The CDR3 has 13 residues. Per the germline V gene, CDR1 is LNHNV and CDR2 is YYDKDF (reference sequence). The germline V and J ends were trimmed by 0 bases and 7 bases, with 9 bases remaining between them. This chain's CDR3 is CATSRERQGEAFF. DNA for the CDR3: TGTGCCACCAGCAGAGAACGGCAGGGTGAAGCTTTCTTT.

Only one count was recorded for this clone. Here the CDR3 DNA reads TGTGCCAGCAGCCAAGAGGGCCACCCACTCGTAGGCTACACCTTC. It codes for CASSQEGHPLVGYTF. V is TRBV14 and J is TRBJ1-2; D gene ambiguous. Germline V gene data show CDR1 as SGHDN and CDR2 as FVKESK. V was shortened by 0 bases and J by 8 bases, with 16 bases between the two germline ends. This CDR3 comprises 15 residues. Full variable domain (rest looked up from reference TRBV14 and TRBJ1-2): EAGVTQFPSHSVIEKGQTVTLRCDPISGHDNLYWYRRVMGKEIKFLLHFVKESKQDESGMPNNRFLAERTGGTYSTLKVQPAELEDSGVYFCASSQEGHPLVGYTFGSGTRLTVV.